Included here is one T cell receptor beta chain sequence, with context. The antigen is not known. Because the CDR3 is missing its conserved closing phenylalanine or tryptophan, this is likely a read error. This entry belongs to a study of tumor and adjacent non-tumor tissue in lung cancer. The wider study: About 4.17 million productive TCRbeta reads were obtained per sample on average.

This sample's RNA came from whole unsorted tissue. The normal lung tissue was taken more than 3 cm from the tumor edge. Study results and caveats: Tumor repertoires had a smaller top 100 clone share than normal lung.

The CDR3 contains 13 residues. Trimming left V 6 bases short and J 7 bases short, with 15 bases between. The germline CDR1 and CDR2 sequences are MNHEY and SVGAGI. The library came from three nested PCR rounds adapted from ARM-PCR protocols. One entry per CDR3 protein, called by TCRdb with MiXCR from the multiplex PCR reads. The sample yields nearly 50,000 distinct CDR3 sequences, around 59% seen once. V usage is TRBV6-5 and J usage is TRBJ1-1; tentatively, D is TRBD1 (5 bases). The clonotype originates from an older woman with non-small cell lung cancer. The specimen sequenced was distant non-tumor lung tissue. The CDR3 bases are TGTGCCAGCAGCCTCTATTACAGGATTGAAGCTTTCCTT. This translates into CASSLYYRIEAFL.